The clone carrying this TCR beta chain has more than one count but fewer than ten. The CDR3 consists of 14 residues. CDR1 SGHNT and CDR2 YYREEE come from the germline V gene (reference sequence). V dropped 4 bases and J dropped 5; count of bases not matched to a gene: 5. This record comes from a study of blood T cell repertoires in COVID-19. About the research overall: The United States, Italy and Spain provided the acute and convalescent COVID-19 samples.

Original methodology: From reference gene primer amplification, estimates of nucleated cell counts were derived. Produced via immunoSEQ multiplex PCR; TCRdb's table is partial and in-frame only. The V and J calls and clone size were taken over from that table, and D and trimming were inferred from the DNA. The sample includes around 500,000 clones, around 85% of them seen just once. The receptor was isolated from a human donor in a cohort sampled during active COVID-19. The chain is built from TRBV5-4 and TRBJ2-1; TRBD2 agrees at 8 bases. Sequences were obtained from peripheral blood. The DNA of the CDR3 is TGTGCCAGCAGCCAGACTAGCGCAAACAATGAGCAGTTCTTC. It codes for CASSQTSANNEQFF.